This T cell receptor (beta chain) is from a study of control samples from healthy donors and cancer patients (dated by TCRdb to the early 2020s). Libraries were constructed by the immunoSEQ multiplex PCR assay. Sourced from immuneACCESS, this table was stored by TCRdb with only in-frame sequences that have V and J called. A share of the clones is absent; for the studies checked, an unresolved V gene accounts for under half, and the remainder has no known explanation. The sample profile shows roughly 150,000 clones; over 90% of them were found once. About 2.4% of the sample is in the top ten clones. CDR3 length: 15 amino acids, cysteine to phenylalanine. The kept DNA is CDR3 alone, 45 bases in frame from the first base. V is pared back by 5 bases and J by 2 bases, with 16 bases lying between the germline termini. Reading the germline V gene (reference sequence) gives CDR1 LNHDA and CDR2 SQIVND. About this clone itself: The target of this receptor is not known. No quality values exist for individual bases; no much larger clone is one base distant.

The rearrangement joined TRBV19 to TRBJ2-7, with TRBD2 perhaps the D gene, on 6 matching bases. The receptor was isolated from a man in his fifties or sixties in good health. Material: blood. The DNA sequence is TGTGCCAGTAGTGTGGGCGGGACTGATACCTACGAGCAGTACTTC. It encodes CASSVGGTDTYEQYF.